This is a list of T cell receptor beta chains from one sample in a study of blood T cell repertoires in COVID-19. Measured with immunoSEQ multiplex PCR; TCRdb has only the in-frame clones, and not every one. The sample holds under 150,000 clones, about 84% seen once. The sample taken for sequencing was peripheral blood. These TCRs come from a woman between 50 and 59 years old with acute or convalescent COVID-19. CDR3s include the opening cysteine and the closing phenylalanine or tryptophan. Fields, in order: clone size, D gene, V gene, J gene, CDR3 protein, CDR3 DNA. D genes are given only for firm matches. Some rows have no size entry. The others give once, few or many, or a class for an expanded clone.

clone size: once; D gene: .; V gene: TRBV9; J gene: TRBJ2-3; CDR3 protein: CASSSEDYLTDTQYF; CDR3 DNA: TGTGCCAGCTCCTCTGAGGACTACCTCACAGATACGCAGTATTTT
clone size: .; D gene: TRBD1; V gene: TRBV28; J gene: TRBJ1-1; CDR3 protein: CASSFPGTGMNTEAFF; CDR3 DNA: TGTGCCAGCAGTTTTCCCGGGACAGGGATGAACACTGAAGCTTTCTTT
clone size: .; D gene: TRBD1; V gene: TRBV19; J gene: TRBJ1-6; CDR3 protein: CASRGRPGQNNSPLHF; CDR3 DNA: TGTGCCAGTAGAGGCCGTCCGGGACAGAATAATTCACCCCTCCACTTT
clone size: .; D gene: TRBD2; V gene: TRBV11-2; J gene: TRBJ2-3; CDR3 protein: CASSLGLAGGSDTQYF; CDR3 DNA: TGTGCCAGCAGCTTAGGGCTAGCGGGGGGCTCGGATACGCAGTATTTT
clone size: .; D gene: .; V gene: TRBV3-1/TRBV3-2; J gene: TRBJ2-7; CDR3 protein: CASSQDITGSYEQYF; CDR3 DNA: TGTGCCAGCAGCCAAGATATAACAGGAAGCTACGAGCAGTACTTC
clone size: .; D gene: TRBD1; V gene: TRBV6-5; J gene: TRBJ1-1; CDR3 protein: CASSYSQGASNTEAFF; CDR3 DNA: TGTGCCAGCAGTTACTCACAGGGGGCATCGAACACTGAAGCTTTCTTT
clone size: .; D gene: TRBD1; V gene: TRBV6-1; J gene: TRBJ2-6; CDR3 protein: CASSEGTGSLGANVLTF; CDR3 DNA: TGTGCCAGCAGTGAAGGGACAGGGAGTTTAGGGGCCAACGTCCTGACTTTC
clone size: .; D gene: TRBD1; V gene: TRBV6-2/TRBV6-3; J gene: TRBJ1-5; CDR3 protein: CASSDPGQGDYQPQHF; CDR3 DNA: TGTGCCAGCAGTGACCCGGGACAGGGGGACTATCAGCCCCAGCATTTT
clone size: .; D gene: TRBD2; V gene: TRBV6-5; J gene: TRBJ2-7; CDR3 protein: CASSRSGGSSYEQYF; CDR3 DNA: TGTGCCAGCAGCCGATCCGGGGGGAGCTCCTACGAGCAGTACTTC
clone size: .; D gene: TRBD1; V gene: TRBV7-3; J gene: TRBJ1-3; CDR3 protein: CASSPLPPGQGMGDTIYF; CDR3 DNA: TGTGCCAGCAGCCCCCTCCCTCCGGGACAGGGGATGGGCGACACCATATATTTT
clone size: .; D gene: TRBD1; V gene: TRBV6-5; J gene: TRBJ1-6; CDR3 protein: CASSLTGNAGSPLHF; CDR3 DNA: TGTGCCAGCAGTCTGACAGGGAACGCAGGATCACCCCTCCACTTT
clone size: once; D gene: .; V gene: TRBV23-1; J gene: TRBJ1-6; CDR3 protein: CASSQSARDGPFYNSPLHF; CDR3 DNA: TGCGCCAGCAGTCAATCAGCCAGGGATGGCCCCTTCTATAATTCACCCCTCCACTTT
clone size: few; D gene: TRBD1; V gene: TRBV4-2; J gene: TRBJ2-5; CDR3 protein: CASSQRDRGETQYF; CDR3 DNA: TGTGCCAGCAGCCAACGGGACAGGGGAGAGACCCAGTACTTC
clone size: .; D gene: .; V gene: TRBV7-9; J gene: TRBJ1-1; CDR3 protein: CASSLVGVSHTEAFF; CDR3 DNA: TGTGCCAGCAGCTTAGTCGGTGTCTCGCACACTGAAGCTTTCTTT
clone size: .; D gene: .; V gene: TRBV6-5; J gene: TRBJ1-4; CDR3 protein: CASRGGATNEKLFF; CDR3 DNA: TGTGCCAGCAGGGGAGGGGCAACTAATGAAAAACTGTTTTTT
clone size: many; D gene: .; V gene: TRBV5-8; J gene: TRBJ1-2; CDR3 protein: CASSLFPNNYGYTF; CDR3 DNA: TGTGCCAGCAGCTTGTTCCCTAACAACTATGGCTACACCTTC
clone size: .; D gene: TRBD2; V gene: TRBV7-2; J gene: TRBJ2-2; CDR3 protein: CASSFGGGADTGELFF; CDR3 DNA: TGTGCCAGCAGCTTTGGCGGGGGGGCCGACACCGGGGAGCTGTTTTTT
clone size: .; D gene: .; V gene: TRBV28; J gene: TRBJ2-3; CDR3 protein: CASSRAGTPDTQYF; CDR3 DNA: TGTGCCAGTTCGCGGGCGGGGACTCCAGATACGCAGTATTTT
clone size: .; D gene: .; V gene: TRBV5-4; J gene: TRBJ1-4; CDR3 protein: CASSLGQNEKLFF; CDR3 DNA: TGTGCCAGCAGCTTGGGGCAAAATGAAAAACTGTTTTTT
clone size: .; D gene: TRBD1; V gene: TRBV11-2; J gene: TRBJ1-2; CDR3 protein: CASRPTGSDGYTF; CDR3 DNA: TGTGCCAGCAGACCGACAGGGTCGGATGGCTACACCTTC
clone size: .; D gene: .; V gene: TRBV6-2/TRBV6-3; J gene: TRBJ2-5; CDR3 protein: CASSNYGHSGETQYF; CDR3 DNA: TGTGCCAGCAGCAACTATGGACATTCCGGGGAGACCCAGTACTTC
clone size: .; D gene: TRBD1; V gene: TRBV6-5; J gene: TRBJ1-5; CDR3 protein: CASRAGTGSNQPQHF; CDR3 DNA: TGTGCCAGCAGAGCCGGGACAGGGAGTAATCAGCCCCAGCATTTT
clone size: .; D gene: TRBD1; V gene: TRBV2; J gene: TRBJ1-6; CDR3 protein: CASSVQGLPSPLHF; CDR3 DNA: TGTGCCAGCAGTGTACAGGGGCTCCCGTCACCCCTCCACTTT
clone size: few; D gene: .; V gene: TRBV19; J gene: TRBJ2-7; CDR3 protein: CASSLTGHYEQYF; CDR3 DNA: TGTGCCAGTAGTCTAACGGGACACTACGAGCAGTACTTC
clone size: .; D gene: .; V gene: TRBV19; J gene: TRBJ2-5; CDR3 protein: CASSTRASVLETQYF; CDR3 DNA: TGTGCCAGTAGTACCCGAGCTAGTGTGTTGGAGACCCAGTACTTC
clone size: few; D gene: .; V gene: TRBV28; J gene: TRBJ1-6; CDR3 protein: CASSLSGTYNSPLHF; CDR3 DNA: TGTGCCAGCAGTTTATCAGGGACATATAATTCACCCCTCCACTTT
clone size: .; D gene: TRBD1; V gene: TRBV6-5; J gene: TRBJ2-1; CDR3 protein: CASSYRGHEQFF; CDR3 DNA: TGTGCCAGCAGTTACAGGGGGCATGAGCAGTTCTTC
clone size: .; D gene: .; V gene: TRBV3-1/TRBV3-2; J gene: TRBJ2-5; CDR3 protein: CASSHLRGGRPKETQYF; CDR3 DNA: TGTGCCAGCAGCCACCTAAGGGGGGGGCGACCAAAAGAGACCCAGTACTTC
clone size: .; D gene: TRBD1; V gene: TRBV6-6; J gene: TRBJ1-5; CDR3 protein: CASSRTGFSNQPQHF; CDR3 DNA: TGTGCCAGCAGTCGGACAGGGTTTAGCAATCAGCCCCAGCATTTT
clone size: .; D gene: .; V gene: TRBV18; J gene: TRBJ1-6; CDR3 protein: CASSLGPGGDSPLHF; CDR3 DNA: TGTGCCAGCTCGCTCGGCCCGGGAGGAGATTCACCCCTCCACTTT
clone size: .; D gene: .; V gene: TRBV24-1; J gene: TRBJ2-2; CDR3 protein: CATSRDKDTGELFF; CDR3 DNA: TGTGCCACCAGCCGGGACAAGGACACCGGGGAGCTGTTTTTT
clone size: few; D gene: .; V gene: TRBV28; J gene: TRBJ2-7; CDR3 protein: CASTAGQNYEQYF; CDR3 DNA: TGTGCCAGCACCGCAGGACAGAACTACGAGCAGTACTTC
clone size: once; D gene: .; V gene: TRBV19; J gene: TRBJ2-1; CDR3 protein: CASSPEDSSYNEQFF; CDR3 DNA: TGTGCCAGTAGCCCTGAAGACAGCTCCTACAATGAGCAGTTCTTC
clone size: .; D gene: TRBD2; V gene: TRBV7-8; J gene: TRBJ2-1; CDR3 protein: CASRGLAGDNEQFF; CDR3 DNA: TGTGCCAGCAGGGGACTAGCGGGGGACAATGAGCAGTTCTTC
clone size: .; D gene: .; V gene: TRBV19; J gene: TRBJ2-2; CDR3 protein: CASSTPFTGELFF; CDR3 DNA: TGTGCCAGTAGTACCCCCTTTACCGGGGAGCTGTTTTTT
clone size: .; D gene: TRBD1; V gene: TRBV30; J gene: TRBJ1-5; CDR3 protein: CAWSAPPGQGVQPQHF; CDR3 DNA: TGTGCCTGGAGTGCTCCCCCGGGACAGGGGGTTCAGCCCCAGCATTTT
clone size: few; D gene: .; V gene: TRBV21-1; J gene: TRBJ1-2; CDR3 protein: CASSPGQGNYGYTF; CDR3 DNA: TGTGCCAGCAGCCCGGGACAGGGGAACTATGGCTACACCTTC